A single sample is the source of the 11 T cell receptor beta chains below, sequenced in a study of vaccination effects on CD4 cells after COVID-19. The antigens for these receptors are not known. Peptide-pool stimulation followed by sequencing identified expanded antigen-specific CD4+ clonotypes in the ViraFEST assay. The authors isolated CD4+ T cells after 9 to 10 days of culture. None of the vaccinated had previously contracted SARS-CoV-2, and their nucleocapsid antibodies tested negative. The assay was immunoSEQ multiplex PCR, and TCRdb's table has in-frame clones only and misses some. The sample holds 78,000 or so clones, about 78% seen once. Sequencing was performed on CD4+ T cells from PBMCs cultured with SARS-CoV-2 spike peptides, taken before COVID-19 vaccination. The receptor set was obtained from a human donor who received a COVID-19 vaccine.

The rearrangement uses TRBV14 and TRBJ2-5; possible D gene TRBD1, 7 bases. The V gene's germline CDR1 is SGHDN and CDR2 FVKESK. Trimming took 3 bases from V and 2 from J, leaving 19 bases between them. The CDR3 is 17 amino acids. The CDR3, as DNA: TGTGCCAGCAGCCAGCGACGGGGGACAGAGGTACAAGAGACCCAGTACTTC. This encodes CASSQRRGTEVQETQYF.

This chain connects TRBV18 to TRBJ1-1; no clear D gene. The CDR3 covers 12 residues. Germline loops: CDR1 KGHSH, CDR2 LQKENI. Trimming removed 4 bases from V and 2 bases from J, with 5 bases in between. The CDR3 sequence is CASSQRNTEAFF. The CDR3 DNA reads TGTGCCAGCTCACAGAGAAACACTGAAGCTTTCTTT.

The chain has TRBV21-1 and TRBJ2-2. TRBV21-1 is classified as a pseudogene. The CDR3 is 18 residues long. The CDR3 region is CASSKKGVGPGGTGELFF. The CDR3 region has the DNA TGTGCCAGCAGCAAAAAGGGAGTCGGGCCTGGGGGCACCGGGGAGCTGTTTTTT.

This sequence joins TRBV7-9 and TRBJ2-2; D gene uncertain. CDR1 SEHNR and CDR2 FQNEAQ come from the germline V gene (reference sequence). This CDR3 spans 15 amino acids. V lost 5 bases, J lost 2 bases, and 12 bases lay in between. CDR3 region: CASSQVGANTGELFF. The CDR3 DNA sequence: TGTGCCAGCAGCCAGGTCGGAGCTAACACCGGGGAGCTGTTTTTT.

The V gene is TRBV5-1, the J gene TRBJ2-1, with TRBD1 matching over 11 bases. The germline gives CDR1 SGHRS, CDR2 YFSETQ. V shed 0 bases and J 5 bases; nucleotides not matched to a gene: 1. This CDR3 contains 15 residues. CDR3 DNA: TGCGCCAGCAGCTTGGCGGACAGGGGGCACAATGAGCAGTTCTTC. The encoded protein is CASSLADRGHNEQFF.

In DNA, the CDR3 is TGTGCCAGCAACAGCCCCGGGCTAGCGGGGGCGGGTTCCTACAATGAGCAGTTCTTC. The encoded protein is CASNSPGLAGAGSYNEQFF. The genes are TRBV28 and TRBJ2-1, with TRBD2 matching 10 bases. The CDR3 totals 19 residues. After removal of 7 bases from V and 1 base from J, the junction contained 16 bases not matched to a gene. In germline, CDR1 is MDHEN, CDR2 SYDVKM.

In this sample, this clone turned up a few times. V is TRBV9 and J is TRBJ2-3; TRBD2 matches 7 bases. The CDR3 runs to 13 residues. Germline CDR1 reads SGDLS; CDR2 reads YYNGEE. The V segment lost 4 bases and the J segment 6 bases; nucleotides outside the gene matches: 5. CDR3 in DNA: TGTGCCAGCAGCCGTGCTAGCGGTGATACGCAGTATTTT. Encoded protein: CASSRASGDTQYF.

The chain carries TRBV10-3 and TRBJ2-1; TRBD2 matches at 7 bases. The CDR3 spans 13 residues. CDR1 is ENHRY, CDR2 SYGVKD, per germline. Trimming cost V 6 bases and J 5 bases; bases outside gene matches: 4. The CDR3, as DNA: TGTGCCATCAGGGCGGGAGAAGACAATGAGCAGTTCTTC. The encoded protein is CAIRAGEDNEQFF.

This clone was seen once. V usage is TRBV2 and J usage is TRBJ2-1; D is ambiguous. This CDR3 comprises 14 residues. The ends were cut back, 3 bases at V and 8 bases at J, with 14 bases in the middle. Germline-derived CDR1 and CDR2 are SNHLY and FYNNEI. This chain's CDR3 is CASSDASGWDEQFF. The CDR3 coding sequence is TGTGCCAGCAGTGACGCTTCGGGTTGGGATGAGCAGTTCTTC.

The chain is built from TRBV6-1 and TRBJ2-3, with 7 bases lining up with TRBD2. J was trimmed by 4 bases and V by 1 base; bases with no gene match: 5. Germline V gene lookup returns CDR1 MNHNS and CDR2 SASEGT. The CDR3 contains 15 residues. CDR3 region: CASSEGGGGADTQYF. The CDR3 coding sequence is TGTGCCAGCAGTGAAGGCGGGGGAGGGGCAGATACGCAGTATTTT.

The chain uses TRBV3-1 (or the pseudogene TRBV3-2) and TRBJ2-1; D gene unclear. V shed 4 bases and J shed 0 bases, with 7 bases lying between them. Looked up from germline, CDR1 is LGHDT and CDR2 is YNNKEL (reference sequence). This CDR3 has 14 residues. The CDR3 protein is CASSRLTSYNEQFF. CDR3 bases: TGTGCCAGCAGCCGGCTAACCTCCTACAATGAGCAGTTCTTC.